This TCR beta chain was observed in a study of blood T cell repertoires in COVID-19 (dated by TCRdb to 2018 to 2020). Concerning the study at large: Samples covering the acute and convalescent phases of COVID-19 were provided by collaborators in the United States, Italy and Spain. The material from the prospective study consisted of cDNA or gDNA derived from T cells, B-cell-depleted T cells, or PBMCs. Subjects who had been exposed to COVID-19, were actively infected with it, or had recovered from it provided the deeply sampled blood TCRbeta repertoires that made up the dataset. The repertoires were released in a freely available public database meant as a resource for research on the immune response to SARS-CoV-2. Samples were obtained from the ongoing ImmuneRACE study (first 160 participants) and from 1,000 to 1,500 subjects provided by 6 global collaborators. Sample metadata almost always included a de-identified subject ID, COVID-19 status, age in years and sex. Where HLA class I and class II types were available, the types were taken from metadata supplied by the sample provider, not from assay-based typing.

General study outcomes and caveats: How much clinical and demographic metadata was included differed by source and by participant, and the metadata was provided uncurated.

The immunoSEQ Assay, a bias-controlled multiplex PCR, was used to amplify TCRbeta CDR3 regions from genomic DNA. Under the source paper's analysis protocol: The number of nucleated cells in each sample was estimated from the amplification of reference gene primers within the assay. To quantify the absolute abundance of each unique TCRbeta CDR3 rearrangement, sequence reads were collapsed and filtered. Productive Simpson clonality was computed per sample as the square root of Simpson's diversity index over productive rearrangements. TCRdb mirrors the immuneACCESS table, restricted to in-frame sequences. Some clones are absent from its copies; in checked studies, under half trace to an unresolved V gene, and the reason for the others is unknown. That table supplies the V and J calls and clone size; D and trimming were determined from the DNA. The sample data list over 150,000 clones, and approximately 86% of these were observed just once. 1.1% of the sample is in the top ten clones.

Trimming leaves V shorter by 6 bases and J shorter by 4 bases, with the junction holding 6 bases beyond the gene matches. The germline V gene (reference sequence) supplies CDR1 MNHEY and CDR2 SMNVEV. From cysteine to phenylalanine, the CDR3 is 14 amino acids long. Of all the DNA, just the CDR3 is kept, 42 bases in frame from base 1. This clone has a single count. The target of this receptor is not known. Per-nucleotide qualities are absent, and no much larger clonotype sits a single base away. Whole blood was collected in K2EDTA tubes by collaborating institutions according to the institutions' own protocols. For TCRbeta analysis, collaborators shipped samples as frozen whole blood, isolated PBMCs, or DNA extracted from either of those sample types.

This sequence was found in a man younger than 40 with acute or convalescent COVID-19. Rearrangement joined TRBV27 to TRBJ2-7; the central 10 bases match TRBD2. Sequencing input: peripheral blood. The DNA sequence is TGTGCCAGCAGGCCCGGACTAGCGGCATACGAGCAGTACTTC. Its protein is CASRPGLAAYEQYF.